The clone carrying this TCR delta chain was seen a handful of times. This DNA's translation and the protein TCRdb lists, from a much larger clone, do not match at residue 13, likely due to a read error; the protein shown is translated from the DNA. The data were taken from a study of gamma-delta T cells after stem cell transplantation. TCRdb reprocessed the RT-PCR reads using CATT. This repertoire shows about 700 delta-chain clones, approximately 4.6% found once; its top ten account for approximately 75%. This CDR3 region has 19 residues. The germline gives CDR1 TVYSNPD, CDR2 GDNSRS (reference sequence). The ends lost 4 bases at V and 0 bases at J; junction bases unmatched: 18.

The clonotype was recovered from a human donor. It is not recorded whose cells these are; they may come from a transplant donor. The rearrangement uses TRDV3 and TRDJ1, with 12 bases fitting TRDD3. Sequencing was carried out using gamma-delta T cells. DNA for the CDR3: TGTGCCTCTGAACCCTACCCTGGGGGATACGGCCCGCACACCGATAAACTCATCTTT. It encodes CASEPYPGGYGPHTDKLIF.